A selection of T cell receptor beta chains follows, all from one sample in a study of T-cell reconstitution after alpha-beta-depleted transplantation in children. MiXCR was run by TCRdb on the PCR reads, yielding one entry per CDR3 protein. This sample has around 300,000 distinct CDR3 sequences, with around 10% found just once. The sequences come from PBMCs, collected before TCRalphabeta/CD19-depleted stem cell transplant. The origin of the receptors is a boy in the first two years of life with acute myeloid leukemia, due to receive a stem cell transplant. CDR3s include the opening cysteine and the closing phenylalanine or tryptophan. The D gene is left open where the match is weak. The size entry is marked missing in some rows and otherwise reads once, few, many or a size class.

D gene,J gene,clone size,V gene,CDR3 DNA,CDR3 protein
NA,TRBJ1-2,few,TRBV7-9,TGTGCCAGCAGCTTACGGGGTAGCGGCTATGGCTACACCTTC,CASSLRGSGYGYTF
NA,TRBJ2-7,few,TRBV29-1,TGCAGCGTTACGGGACACCTCTTGGTCGAGCAGTACTTC,CSVTGHLLVEQYF
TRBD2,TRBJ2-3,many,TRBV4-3,TGCGCCAGCAGCCAAACTAGCGGGACGGTAGATACGCAGTATTTT,CASSQTSGTVDTQYF
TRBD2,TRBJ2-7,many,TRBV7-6,TGTGCCAGCAGCTTAAGCAGCGGGACGGCAACCTACGAGCAGTACTTC,CASSLSSGTATYEQYF
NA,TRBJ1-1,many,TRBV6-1,TGTGCCACCAAGCGGGACACAGTGAACACTGAAGCTTTCTTT,CATKRDTVNTEAFF
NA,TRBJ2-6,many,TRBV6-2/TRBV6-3,TGTGCCAGCAGTTACGGGTTCGAAACAGGGCCCGGGGCCAACGTCCTGACTTTC,CASSYGFETGPGANVLTF
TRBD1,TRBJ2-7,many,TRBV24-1,TGTGCCACCAGTGATTTCGGCCCAGGGGGCGACGAGCAGTACTTC,CATSDFGPGGDEQYF
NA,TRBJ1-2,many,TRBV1,TGCACCAGCACAGGACAGGGGGACTATGGCTACACCTTC,CTSTGQGDYGYTF
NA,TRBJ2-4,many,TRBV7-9,TGTGCCAGCAGCCCTTCAGCCAAAAACATTCAGTACTTC,CASSPSAKNIQYF
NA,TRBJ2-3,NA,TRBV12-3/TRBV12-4,TGTGCCAGCAGCGCATCAAGGGCTAGCACAGATACGCAGTATTTT,CASSASRASTDTQYF
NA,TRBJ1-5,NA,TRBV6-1,TGTGCCAGCAGTCGAACAGGGTTTAGCAATCAGCCCCAGCATTTT,CASSRTGFSNQPQHF
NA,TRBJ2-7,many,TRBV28,TGTGCCAGCAGTTTCGCTAGCTTGAACAACGAGCAGTACTTC,CASSFASLNNEQYF
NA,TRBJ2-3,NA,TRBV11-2,TGTGCCAGCAGCTTAGATGCGGGAGAGGGGGTAAGGACAGATACGCAGTATTTT,CASSLDAGEGVRTDTQYF
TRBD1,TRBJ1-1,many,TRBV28,TGTGCCAGCATCCATCGGGGACAGATCATGAACACTGAAGCTTTCTTT,CASIHRGQIMNTEAFF
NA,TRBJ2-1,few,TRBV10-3,TGTGCCATCAGTACAGGGAACTACAATGAGCAGTTCTTC,CAISTGNYNEQFF
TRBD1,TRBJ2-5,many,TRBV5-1,TGCGCCAGCAGTCGACAGGGGTCGGGAGAGACCCAGTACTTC,CASSRQGSGETQYF
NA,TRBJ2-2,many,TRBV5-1,TGCGCCAGCAGCTTCGCGAACACCGGGGAGCTGTTTTTT,CASSFANTGELFF
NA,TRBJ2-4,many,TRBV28,TGTGCCAGCAGGAGAGGAGTACAGGGAACCAAAAACATTCAGTACTTC,CASRRGVQGTKNIQYF
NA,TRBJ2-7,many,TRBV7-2,TGTGCCAGCAGCTTGTGGCAGGGGTGGGACGAGCAGTACTTC,CASSLWQGWDEQYF
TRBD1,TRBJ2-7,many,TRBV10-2,TGCGCCAGCAGTGAGTCGGCATCAGGGGGCTTCTACGAGCAGTACTTC,CASSESASGGFYEQYF
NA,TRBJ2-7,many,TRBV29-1,TGCAGCGTTGGAGGCCGGGCAGATAACTACGAGCAGTACTTC,CSVGGRADNYEQYF
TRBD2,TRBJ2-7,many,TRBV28,TGTGCCATTCGGGGACTAGCGAGCTACGAGCAGTACTTC,CAIRGLASYEQYF
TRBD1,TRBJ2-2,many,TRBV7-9,TGTGCCAGCAGCTTAGAATACAGAGACAGGGATATCGGGGAGCTGTTTTTT,CASSLEYRDRDIGELFF
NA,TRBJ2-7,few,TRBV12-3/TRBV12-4,TGTGCCAGCAGTTCCTCGGGCAGGGTGACGTACGAGCAGTACTTC,CASSSSGRVTYEQYF
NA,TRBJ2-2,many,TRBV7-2,TGTGCCAGCAGCTTAGACGACACCGGGGAGCTGTTTTTT,CASSLDDTGELFF
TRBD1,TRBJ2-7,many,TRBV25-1,TGTGCCAGCAGTGAAGATACAGGGGGGTTCTACGAGCAGTACTTC,CASSEDTGGFYEQYF
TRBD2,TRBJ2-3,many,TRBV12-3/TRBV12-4,TGTGCCAGCAGTCGTATAACTAGCGGCACAGATACGCAGTATTTT,CASSRITSGTDTQYF
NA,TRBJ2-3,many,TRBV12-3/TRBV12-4,TGTGCCAGCAGGGCTAGGCTAATAGGCACAGATACGCAGTATTTT,CASRARLIGTDTQYF
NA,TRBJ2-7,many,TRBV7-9,TGTGCCAGCAGCGTCTCACTACAGGGTGAAGGAGACGAGCAGTACTTC,CASSVSLQGEGDEQYF
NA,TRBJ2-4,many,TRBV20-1,TGCAGTGCTGAGGGTCTCCTAGCCAAAAACATTCAGTACTTC,CSAEGLLAKNIQYF
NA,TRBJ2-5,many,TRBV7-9,TGTGCCAGCAGCTTAAGGACTCTCCAAGAGACCCAGTACTTC,CASSLRTLQETQYF
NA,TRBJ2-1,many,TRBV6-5,TGTGCCAGCAGTTATGGGGGGAGAAATTGGGATGAGCAGTTCTTC,CASSYGGRNWDEQFF
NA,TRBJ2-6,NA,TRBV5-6,TGTGCCAGCAGCTTGAAAGGGATAGGGGCCAACGTCCTGACTTTC,CASSLKGIGANVLTF
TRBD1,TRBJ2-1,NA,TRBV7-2,TGTGCCAGCAGCCGCACCCGGGACAGGGTATACAATGAGCAGTTCTTC,CASSRTRDRVYNEQFF
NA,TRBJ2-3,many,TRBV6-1,TGTGCCAGCAAACCATTGACCGCGGGGTTGACAGATACGCAGTATTTT,CASKPLTAGLTDTQYF
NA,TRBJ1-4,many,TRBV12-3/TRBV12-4,TGTGCCAGCAGTCCGCCACGCGCGGAGAAACTGTTTTTT,CASSPPRAEKLFF
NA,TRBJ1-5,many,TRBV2,TGTGCCAGCAGTGAAGTTAGCCAGCCCCAGCATTTT,CASSEVSQPQHF
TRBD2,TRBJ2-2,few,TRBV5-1,TGCGCCAGCACCCTGAGACTAGCCGCCACCGGGGAGCTGTTTTTT,CASTLRLAATGELFF
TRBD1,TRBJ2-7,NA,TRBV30,TGTGCCTGGAGTCCCGGGACAGGGGCCTACGAGCAGTACTTC,CAWSPGTGAYEQYF
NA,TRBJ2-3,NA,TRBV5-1,TGCGCCAGCAGCTTGGGTTGGGCCCCTCGAACGCCAGATACGCAGTATTTT,CASSLGWAPRTPDTQYF
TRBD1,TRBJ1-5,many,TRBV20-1,TGCAGTGCTAGATGGACAGGGGAGCAGCCCCAGCATTTT,CSARWTGEQPQHF
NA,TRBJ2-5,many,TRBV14,TGTGCCAGCAGCCCGCTCGGGGGCGGAGGCGAGACCCAGTACTTC,CASSPLGGGGETQYF
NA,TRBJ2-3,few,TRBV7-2,TGTGCCAGCAGCTTAGCCCCCCCACGGGATACGCAGTATTTT,CASSLAPPRDTQYF
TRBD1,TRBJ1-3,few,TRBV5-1,TGCGCCAGCAGCCGGGGGACAGGGACTGGAAACACCATATATTTT,CASSRGTGTGNTIYF
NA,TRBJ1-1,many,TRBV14,TGTGCCAGCAGCCAGGATACCGGGACAACGGCTTTCTTT,CASSQDTGTTAFF
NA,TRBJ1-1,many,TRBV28,TGTGCCAGCAGCCCTGCTATGAACACTGAAGCTTTCTTT,CASSPAMNTEAFF
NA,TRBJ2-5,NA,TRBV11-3,TGTGCCAGCAGCTCTCCCCGAGGTCAAGAGACCCAGTACTTC,CASSSPRGQETQYF
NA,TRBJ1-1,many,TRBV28,TGTGCCAGCAGTTTGAGGGGTGTAGGCACTGAAGCTTTCTTT,CASSLRGVGTEAFF
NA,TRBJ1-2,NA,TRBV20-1,TGCAGTGCTAGAGAACAGGGAGAGGTCGGCTACACCTTC,CSAREQGEVGYTF